The following is a TCR beta chain sequence with its context. Antigen unknown. The CDR3 is 16 residues long. V was pared by 2 bases and J by 5 bases, with 6 bases of the junction left unmatched. Germline CDR1 is KGHSH and CDR2 is LQKENI. Samples were assayed with immunoSEQ v3.0 at survey level. Measured with immunoSEQ multiplex PCR; TCRdb has only the in-frame clones, and not every one. This table has more than 15,000 clones, roughly 80% appearing once. The sample is drawn from a study of long-term antiretroviral therapy in people with HIV. Overall study results and limits: An increase in diversity followed ART, yet levels stayed below transplant donor controls. Whereas controls had wider CDR3 length ranges, HIV repertoires had narrower ones. Records did not include ART adherence, viral resistance or therapy changes.

This rearrangement joins TRBV18 to TRBJ2-3; 11 positions agree with TRBD2. The receptor was isolated from a man under 40 with HIV. The material sequenced was unsorted PBMCs, taken roughly 1.3 years before starting antiretroviral therapy. The CDR3 coding sequence is TGTGCCAGCTCACCAACCCTAGCGGGAGGTAGAGATACGCAGTATTTT. Its translation: CASSPTLAGGRDTQYF.